These 24 T cell receptor beta chains originate from one sample sequenced in a study of blood T cell repertoires in COVID-19. The table came from immunoSEQ multiplex PCR; TCRdb's copy has only in-frame clones and leaves some out. This table holds nearly 250,000 clones, 85% found once. Sample: PBMCs or T cells enriched from blood (not recorded which). The receptor source for this set is a woman between 50 and 59 years old with acute COVID-19.

The chain couples TRBV9 to TRBJ2-1, with TRBD2 as a possible D gene (7 bases). Trimming removed 3 bases at V and 6 bases at J, with 13 bases between. This CDR3 region has 14 residues. Germline V gene sequence: CDR1 SGDLS, CDR2 YYNGEE. The DNA for the CDR3 is TGTGCCAGCAGCGAAGGGGGGGCCTCCAATGAGCAGTTCTTC. This translates into CASSEGGASNEQFF.

The table lists this clone with a few counts. The chain couples TRBV7-2 to TRBJ2-2, with 7 positions matching TRBD2. The CDR3 runs 12 residues. Losses at the gene ends were 6 bases for V and 8 bases for J; bases not matched to a gene: 3. CDR1 and CDR2 from the germline V gene are SGHTA and FQGNSA. The CDR3, as DNA: TGTGCCAGCAGTCTACTAGCGGGGGAGCTGTTTTTT. Translated, it gives CASSLLAGELFF.

This chain uses TRBV6-5 with TRBJ2-7; D is perhaps TRBD1 (5 bases). Germline loops: CDR1 MNHEY, CDR2 SVGAGI. Trimming left V 7 bases short and J 3 bases short, with 16 bases between. The CDR3 totals 14 residues. CDR3 sequence reads: CASKGEPRGYEQYF. In DNA form, the CDR3 reads TGTGCCAGCAAAGGGGAACCAAGGGGCTACGAGCAGTACTTC.

The chain joins TRBV20-1 to TRBJ1-2, with 8 bases lining up with TRBD1. CDR1 DFQATT and CDR2 SNEGSKA come from the germline V gene (reference sequence). The CDR3 is 13 amino acids. J was trimmed by 5 bases and V by 3 bases; bases with no gene match: 5. The chain's CDR3 is CSASQGAGYGYTF. In DNA form, the CDR3 reads TGCAGTGCTAGTCAGGGGGCCGGGTATGGCTACACCTTC.

The gene calls are TRBV5-1 and TRBJ1-2; D is unclear. V was shortened by 0 bases and J by 0 bases, with 6 bases between the two germline ends. The CDR3 consists of 14 residues. The germline gives CDR1 SGHRS, CDR2 YFSETQ. Here the CDR3 reads CASSLAGTNYGYTF. As DNA, the CDR3 is TGCGCCAGCAGCTTGGCAGGTACTAACTATGGCTACACCTTC.

The chain links TRBV5-1 to TRBJ1-1; D is uncertain. Looked up from germline, CDR1 is SGHRS and CDR2 is YFSETQ. The CDR3 has 12 residues. V was clipped by 3 bases and J by 8 bases, with 11 bases between them. The CDR3 coding sequence is TGCGCCAGCAGCTCCGAACACCGAGAAGCTTTCTTT. Translated: CASSSEHREAFF.

V usage is TRBV30 and J usage is TRBJ2-1; D is possibly TRBD1 (6 bases). Trimming shortened V by 8 bases and J by 4 bases, and 9 bases separated the two germline ends. This CDR3 is 11 amino acids long. Germline CDR1 GTSNPN, CDR2 SVGIG (reference sequence). Here the CDR3 DNA reads TGTGCCCGAAGGGGGTACAATGAGCAGTTCTTC. Amino acid sequence: CARRGYNEQFF.

The chain uses TRBV24-1 and TRBJ1-1, with 8 bases aligning to TRBD1. Germline lookup yields CDR1 KGHDR and CDR2 SFDVKD. The CDR3 has 18 residues. J was trimmed by 1 base and V by 1 base; bases with no gene match: 10. CDR3: CATSDLSHPGQENTEAFF. The DNA of the CDR3 is TGTGCCACCAGTGATTTAAGCCACCCGGGACAGGAGAACACTGAAGCTTTCTTT.

The J gene is TRBJ2-7, the V gene TRBV6-2 or TRBV6-3; 7 positions agree with TRBD2. CDR1 MNHEY and CDR2 SVGEGT come from the germline V gene. The ends lost 2 bases at V and 5 bases at J; junction bases unmatched: 9. This CDR3 spans 15 amino acids. The CDR3 is CASSYRRGLGNEQYF. The CDR3 coding sequence is TGTGCCAGCAGTTACCGGCGGGGGTTAGGGAACGAGCAGTACTTC.

The genes are TRBV18 and TRBJ1-2, with 7 bases lining up with TRBD1. Germline V CDR1 and CDR2: KGHSH, LQKENI. V was pared by 3 bases and J by 8 bases, with 18 bases of the junction left unmatched. The CDR3 consists of 17 residues. Written as DNA, the CDR3 is TGTGCCAGCTCACCGCTCAACTTAGGGACAGCCCAGCACGGCTACACCTTC. As protein: CASSPLNLGTAQHGYTF.

The chain combines TRBV11-2 with TRBJ2-2; the match to TRBD1 covers 7 bases. Per germline, CDR1 SGHAT and CDR2 FQNNGV. V lost 3 bases and J lost 0; bases outside the gene matches: 1. The CDR3 covers 15 residues. The CDR3 region is CASSLGQTNTGELFF. The CDR3 DNA reads as TGTGCCAGCAGCTTGGGACAGACGAACACCGGGGAGCTGTTTTTT.

The J gene is TRBJ2-7, the V gene TRBV12-3 or TRBV12-4; the D is unclear. This CDR3 is 11 amino acids long. The V end lost 4 bases, the J end lost 5 bases, and 6 bases lay between the germline ends. CDR3 sequence: CASSSFDEQYF. CDR3 coding DNA: TGTGCCAGCAGTTCCTTCGACGAGCAGTACTTC.

J is TRBJ1-5 and V is TRBV4-3; 7 positions match TRBD1. Germline CDR1 reads LGHNA; CDR2 reads YSLEER. The junction had 1 base not matched to a gene; V was cut back by 3 bases and J by 2 bases. This CDR3 has 14 amino acids. This chain's CDR3 is CASSQQGGNQPQHF. DNA of the CDR3: TGCGCCAGCAGCCAGCAGGGGGGCAATCAGCCCCAGCATTTT.

J is TRBJ2-3 and V is TRBV7-2; D remains unclear. The CDR3 totals 13 residues. V dropped 1 base and J dropped 2 bases, with 4 bases sitting between them. The germline V gene encodes CDR1 SGHTA and CDR2 FQGNSA. The CDR3 reads CASSLDYTDTQYF. The CDR3 nucleotides read TGTGCCAGCAGCTTAGACTACACAGATACGCAGTATTTT.

The chain employs TRBV28 and TRBJ2-7; 9 bases are shared with TRBD1. Germline-derived CDR1 and CDR2 are MDHEN and SYDVKM. The V segment lost 6 bases and the J segment 3 bases; nucleotides outside the gene matches: 9. The CDR3 has 15 amino acids. This chain's CDR3 is CASSKTGGAYYEQYF. In DNA form, the CDR3 reads TGTGCCAGCAGCAAAACAGGGGGCGCATACTACGAGCAGTACTTC.

V gene TRBV9 combines with J gene TRBJ2-1, with D tentatively TRBD1 (5 bases). This CDR3 comprises 17 residues. In germline, CDR1 is SGDLS, CDR2 YYNGEE. The germline V and J ends were trimmed by 6 bases and 1 base, with 20 bases remaining between them. As DNA, the CDR3 is TGTGCCAGCACCACTATCCCGCAGGGTCTTTCCTACAATGAGCAGTTCTTC. It specifies CASTTIPQGLSYNEQFF.

The gene calls are TRBV27 and TRBJ1-6; the D gene is possibly TRBD1 (5 bases). Germline-derived CDR1 and CDR2 are MNHEY and SMNVEV (reference sequence). The V end lost 6 bases, the J end lost 2 bases, and 14 bases lay between the germline ends. This CDR3 region has 16 residues. This chain's CDR3 is CASSPVGGAYNSPLHF. CDR3 bases: TGTGCCAGCAGCCCAGTCGGGGGGGCCTATAATTCACCCCTCCACTTT.

The genes are TRBV4-2 and TRBJ1-2, with D uncertain. CDR3 length equals 15 residues. Germline CDR1 and CDR2: LGHNA and YNFKEQ. V was clipped by 2 bases and J by 7 bases, with 17 bases between them. The CDR3: CASSQTGRESGGYTF. CDR3 sequence (DNA): TGTGCCAGCAGCCAAACGGGTCGGGAGTCAGGTGGCTACACCTTC.

About this clone itself: A read error may account for a junction end that differs from germline. The chain is built from TRBV5-1 and TRBJ1-1; D gene uncertain. The length of the CDR3 is 16 residues. Germline CDR1 is SGHRS and CDR2 is YFSETQ. The CDR3 DNA reads TGCGCCAGCAGCTCGTCCCTTCATGCGGGGAACGCTGAAGCTTTCTTT. Its translation: CASSSSLHAGNAEAFF. The full variable domain, its missing parts supplied by reference TRBV5-1 and TRBJ1-1, is KAGVTQTPRYLIKTRGQQVTLSCSPISGHRSVSWYQQTPGQGLQFLFEYFSETQRNKGNFPGRFSGRQFSNSRSEMNVSTLELGDSALYLCASSSSLHAGNAEAFFGQGTRLTVV.

The rearrangement uses TRBV30 and TRBJ1-2; TRBD1 matches 11 bases. V lost 7 bases and J lost 3; bases outside the gene matches: 4. From germline, CDR1 is GTSNPN and CDR2 SVGIG (reference sequence). This CDR3 comprises 13 residues. The CDR3 loop reads CASGTGGDYGYTF. The CDR3 DNA is TGTGCCTCGGGGACAGGGGGAGACTATGGCTACACCTTC.

This sequence joins TRBV4-1 and TRBJ1-1; TRBD1 might be the D (6 bases). Germline V gene data show CDR1 as MGHRA and CDR2 as YSYEKL. With 6 bases removed from V and 3 bases from J, the gap between germline ends came to 11 bases. CDR3 size: 13 residues. CDR3 nucleotides: TGCGCCAGCAGAAGACAGGAGCACACTGAAGCTTTCTTT. It specifies CASRRQEHTEAFF.

This clone has just a few counts. This chain joins TRBV2 and TRBJ1-4, with D tentatively TRBD1 (6 bases). The germline V gene has CDR1 SNHLY and CDR2 FYNNEI. This CDR3 has 14 amino acids. Trimming pared 6 bases from V and 4 bases from J, leaving 12 bases between. This CDR3 is CASRKDSHNEKLFF. Here the CDR3 DNA reads TGTGCCAGCAGAAAGGACAGCCATAATGAAAAACTGTTTTTT.

The rearrangement links TRBV3-1 (or the pseudogene TRBV3-2) to TRBJ2-1, with D tentatively TRBD1 (5 bases). Germline loops: CDR1 LGHDT, CDR2 YNNKEL (reference sequence). This CDR3 is built from 13 residues. V lost 6 bases and J 0 bases, leaving 6 bases between the germline ends. CDR3 nucleotide sequence: TGTGCCAGCAGAGGGGCCTCCTACAATGAGCAGTTCTTC. Protein: CASRGASYNEQFF.

This rearrangement joins TRBV7-6 to TRBJ2-7, with unresolved D. The CDR3 is 13 residues long. The V and J ends lost 0 bases and 7 bases respectively, with 10 bases between them. CDR1 is SGHVS and CDR2 is FNYEAQ in the germline V gene. The CDR3 DNA is TGTGCCAGCAGCTTAGCAGTCGGCGGAGAGCAGTACTTC. Protein sequence: CASSLAVGGEQYF.